This T cell receptor (beta chain) was identified during a study of shared clonotypes between healthy human individuals. The study, taken as a whole, reports: Limitation of the genetic and exposure-history diversity represented came from the few donors.

The CDR3 has 14 amino acids. From germline, CDR1 is SGHVS and CDR2 FQNEAQ. Germline trimming cut 5 bases from V and 5 bases from J; bases unmatched to any gene: 7. CD45RO-negative CD8 cells positively selected for CCR7 made up the naive population, which excluded terminally differentiated effector memory CD45RA+ cells. The test was conducted at deep level. As handled by the study authors: Owing to the provision of junction-only sequences devoid of quality scores by immunoSEQ, filtering differed. Measured with immunoSEQ multiplex PCR; TCRdb has only the in-frame clones, and not every one. The V and J calls and clone size were taken over from that table, and D and trimming were inferred from the DNA. The sample has millions of clones; more than 85% are singletons. Notes on this clone: As yet, its antigen is unknown.

The clonotype originates from a man between 18 and 29 years old in good health. Some clones in this sample may be carry-over from other donors' samples. V is TRBV7-8 and J is TRBJ1-2, with 8 nucleotides matching TRBD1. Sequenced sample: naive CD8+ T cells from PBMCs. CDR3 nucleotide sequence: TGTGCCAGCAGCACAGGGACAGGATGGTATGGCTACACCTTC. It encodes CASSTGTGWYGYTF.